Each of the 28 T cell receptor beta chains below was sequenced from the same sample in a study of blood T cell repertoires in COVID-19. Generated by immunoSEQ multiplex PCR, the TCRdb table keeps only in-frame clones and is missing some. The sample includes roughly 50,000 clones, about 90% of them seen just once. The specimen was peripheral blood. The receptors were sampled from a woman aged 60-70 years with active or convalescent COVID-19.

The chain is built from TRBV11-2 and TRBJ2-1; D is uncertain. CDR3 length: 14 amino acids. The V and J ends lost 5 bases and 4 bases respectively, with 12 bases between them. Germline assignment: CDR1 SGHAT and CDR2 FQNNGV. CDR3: CASSPSPGYNEQFF. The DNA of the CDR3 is TGTGCCAGCAGCCCCTCCCCAGGTTACAATGAGCAGTTCTTC.

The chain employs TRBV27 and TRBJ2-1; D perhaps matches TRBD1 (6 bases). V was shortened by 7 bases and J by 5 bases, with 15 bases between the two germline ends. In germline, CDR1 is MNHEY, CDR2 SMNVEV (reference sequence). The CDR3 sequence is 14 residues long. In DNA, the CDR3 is TGTGCCAGCAACGGTGTAAAGGGGGACAATGAGCAGTTCTTC. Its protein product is CASNGVKGDNEQFF.

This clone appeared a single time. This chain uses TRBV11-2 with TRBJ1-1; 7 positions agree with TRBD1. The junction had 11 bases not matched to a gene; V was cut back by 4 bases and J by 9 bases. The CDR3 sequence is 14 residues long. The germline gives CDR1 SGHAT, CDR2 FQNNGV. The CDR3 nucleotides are TGTGCCAGCAGCTCACCGTACAGGGGTTTCAAAGCTTTCTTT. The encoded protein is CASSSPYRGFKAFF.

CDR3: CASSLVTSVEQFF. DNA of the CDR3: TGTGCCAGCAGCTTAGTGACTAGCGTTGAGCAGTTCTTC. V is TRBV7-2 and J is TRBJ2-1; 8 nucleotides line up with TRBD2. J gave up 9 bases and V 1 base, and 2 bases lay outside the gene matches. Germline V lookup: CDR1 SGHTA, CDR2 FQGNSA. CDR3 size: 13 residues.

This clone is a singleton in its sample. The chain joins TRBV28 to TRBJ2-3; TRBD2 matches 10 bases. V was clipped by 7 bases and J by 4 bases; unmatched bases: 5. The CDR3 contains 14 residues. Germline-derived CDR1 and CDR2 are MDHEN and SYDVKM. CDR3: CASNTAGGPDTQYF. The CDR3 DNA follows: TGTGCCAGCAATACAGCGGGGGGGCCAGATACGCAGTATTTT.

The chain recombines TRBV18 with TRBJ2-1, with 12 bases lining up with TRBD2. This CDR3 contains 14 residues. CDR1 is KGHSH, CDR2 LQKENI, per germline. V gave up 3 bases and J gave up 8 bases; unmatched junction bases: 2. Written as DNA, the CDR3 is TGTGCCAGCTCACCCGGGACTAGCGGGTATGAGCAGTTCTTC. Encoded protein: CASSPGTSGYEQFF.

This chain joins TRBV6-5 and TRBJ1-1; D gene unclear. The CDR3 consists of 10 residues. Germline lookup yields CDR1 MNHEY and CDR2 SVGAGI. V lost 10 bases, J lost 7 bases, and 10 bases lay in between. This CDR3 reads CATSRSEAFF. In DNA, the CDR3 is TGTGCCACCTCGCGGAGTGAAGCTTTCTTT.

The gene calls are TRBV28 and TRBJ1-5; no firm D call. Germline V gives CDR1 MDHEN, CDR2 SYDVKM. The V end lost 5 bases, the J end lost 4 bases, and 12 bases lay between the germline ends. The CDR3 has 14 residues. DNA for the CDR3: TGTGCCAGCAGTCCCTCAGGAGGAAATCAGCCCCAGCATTTT. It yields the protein CASSPSGGNQPQHF.

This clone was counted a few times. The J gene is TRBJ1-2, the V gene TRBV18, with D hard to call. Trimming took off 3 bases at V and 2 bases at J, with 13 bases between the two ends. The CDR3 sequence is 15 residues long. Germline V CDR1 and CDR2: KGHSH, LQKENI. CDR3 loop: CASSPGVALNYGYTF. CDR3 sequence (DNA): TGTGCCAGCTCACCCGGGGTCGCACTAAACTATGGCTACACCTTC.

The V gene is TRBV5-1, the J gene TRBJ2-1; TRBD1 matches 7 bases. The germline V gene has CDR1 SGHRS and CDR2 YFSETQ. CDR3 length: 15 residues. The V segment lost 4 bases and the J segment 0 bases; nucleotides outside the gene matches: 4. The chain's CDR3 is CASSRGQSSYNEQFF. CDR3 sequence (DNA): TGCGCCAGCAGCCGGGGACAGAGCTCCTACAATGAGCAGTTCTTC.

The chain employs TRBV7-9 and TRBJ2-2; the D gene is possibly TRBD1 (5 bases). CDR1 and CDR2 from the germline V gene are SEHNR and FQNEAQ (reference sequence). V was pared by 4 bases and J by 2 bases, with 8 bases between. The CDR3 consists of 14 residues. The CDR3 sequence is CASSSGANTGELFF. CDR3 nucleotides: TGTGCCAGCAGCTCTGGGGCAAACACCGGGGAGCTGTTTTTT. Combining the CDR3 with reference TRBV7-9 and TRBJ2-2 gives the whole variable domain DTGVSQNPRHKITKRGQNVTFRCDPISEHNRLYWYRQTLGQGPEFLTYFQNEAQLEKSRLLSDRFSAERPKGSFSTLEIQRTEQGDSAMYLCASSSGANTGELFFGEGSRLTVL.

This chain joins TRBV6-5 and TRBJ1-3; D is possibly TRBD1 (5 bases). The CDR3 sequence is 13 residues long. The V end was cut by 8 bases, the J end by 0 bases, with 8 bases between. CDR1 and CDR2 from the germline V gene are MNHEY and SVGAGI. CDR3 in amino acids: CASADSSGNTIYF. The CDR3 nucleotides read TGTGCCAGCGCCGACAGCTCTGGAAACACCATATATTTT.

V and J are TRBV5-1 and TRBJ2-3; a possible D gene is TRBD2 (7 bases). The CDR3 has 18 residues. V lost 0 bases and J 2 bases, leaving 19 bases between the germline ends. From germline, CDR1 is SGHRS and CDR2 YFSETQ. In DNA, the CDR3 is TGCGCCAGCAGCTTGGAACTGGCAGGGGAGGGGATCACAGATACGCAGTATTTT. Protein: CASSLELAGEGITDTQYF.

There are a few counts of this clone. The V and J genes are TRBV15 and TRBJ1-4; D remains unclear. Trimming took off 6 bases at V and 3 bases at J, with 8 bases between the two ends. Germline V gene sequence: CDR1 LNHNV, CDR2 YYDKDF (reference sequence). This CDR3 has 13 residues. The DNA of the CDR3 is TGTGCCACCAGGGAGCTAGCTAATGAAAAACTGTTTTTT. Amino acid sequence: CATRELANEKLFF.

The CDR3 loop reads CSPVGLYNEQFF. The CDR3 DNA reads TGCAGCCCTGTGGGACTTTACAATGAGCAGTTCTTC. The chain joins TRBV29-1 to TRBJ2-1; a possible D gene is TRBD2 (6 bases). The germline V gene has CDR1 SQVTM and CDR2 ANQGSEA. The CDR3 contains 12 residues. Deletions cut 8 bases from V and 4 bases from J, with 12 bases between.

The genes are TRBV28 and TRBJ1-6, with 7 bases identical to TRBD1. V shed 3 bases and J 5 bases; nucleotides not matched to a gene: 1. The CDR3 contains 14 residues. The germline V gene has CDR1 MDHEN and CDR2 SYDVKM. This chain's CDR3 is CASSLGTDNSPLHF. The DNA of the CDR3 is TGTGCCAGCAGTTTGGGGACAGATAATTCACCCCTCCACTTT.

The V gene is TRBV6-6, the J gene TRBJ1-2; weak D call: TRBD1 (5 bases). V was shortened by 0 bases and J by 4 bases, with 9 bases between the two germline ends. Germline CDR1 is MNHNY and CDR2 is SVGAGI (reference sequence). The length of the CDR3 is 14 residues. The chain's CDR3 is CASSYSGQAYGYTF. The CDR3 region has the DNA TGTGCCAGCAGTTACTCCGGACAAGCCTATGGCTACACCTTC.

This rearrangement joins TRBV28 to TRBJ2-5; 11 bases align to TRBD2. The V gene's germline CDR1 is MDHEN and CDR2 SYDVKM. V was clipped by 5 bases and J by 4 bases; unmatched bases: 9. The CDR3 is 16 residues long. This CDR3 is CASSHSGRAGGETQYF. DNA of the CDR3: TGTGCCAGCAGTCATAGCGGGAGGGCCGGGGGAGAGACCCAGTACTTC.

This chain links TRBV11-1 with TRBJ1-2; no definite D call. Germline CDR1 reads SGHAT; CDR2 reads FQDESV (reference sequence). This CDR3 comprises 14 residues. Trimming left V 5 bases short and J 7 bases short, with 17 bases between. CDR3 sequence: CASSAGRVESGYTF. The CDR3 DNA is TGTGCCAGCAGCGCGGGCCGCGTGGAGTCTGGCTACACCTTC. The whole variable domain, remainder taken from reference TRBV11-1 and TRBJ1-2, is EAEVAQSPRYKITEKSQAVAFWCDPISGHATLYWYRQILGQGPELLVQFQDESVVDDSQLPKDRFSAERLKGVDSTLKIQPAELGDSAMYLCASSAGRVESGYTFGSGTRLTVV.

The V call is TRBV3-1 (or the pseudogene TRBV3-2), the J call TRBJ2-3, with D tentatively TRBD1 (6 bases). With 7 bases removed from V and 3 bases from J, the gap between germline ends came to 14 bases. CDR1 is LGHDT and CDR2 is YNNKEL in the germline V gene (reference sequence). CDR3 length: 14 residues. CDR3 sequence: CASKQGLGTDTQYF. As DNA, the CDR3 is TGTGCCAGCAAACAGGGTTTGGGTACAGATACGCAGTATTTT.

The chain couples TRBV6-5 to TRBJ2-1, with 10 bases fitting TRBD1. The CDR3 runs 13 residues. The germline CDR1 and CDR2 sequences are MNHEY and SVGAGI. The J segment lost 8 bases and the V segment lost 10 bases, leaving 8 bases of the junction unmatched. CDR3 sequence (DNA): TGTGCCACAGGACAGGGGGAGGCCTATGAGCAGTTCTTC. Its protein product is CATGQGEAYEQFF.

The CDR3 is CASSEWSGAASEAFF. The CDR3 nucleotides are TGTGCCAGCAGTGAATGGTCAGGGGCAGCCTCTGAAGCTTTCTTT. The rearrangement links TRBV6-1 to TRBJ1-1, with D perhaps TRBD1 (6 bases). The germline gives CDR1 MNHNS, CDR2 SASEGT. The CDR3 is 15 amino acids. The V end was cut by 2 bases, the J end by 6 bases, with 16 bases between.

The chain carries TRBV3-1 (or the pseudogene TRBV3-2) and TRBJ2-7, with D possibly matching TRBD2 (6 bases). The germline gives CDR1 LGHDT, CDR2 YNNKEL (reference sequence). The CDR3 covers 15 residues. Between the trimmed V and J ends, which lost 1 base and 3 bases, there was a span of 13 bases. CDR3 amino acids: CASSQGGWGDYEQYF. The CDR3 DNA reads TGTGCCAGCAGCCAAGGGGGATGGGGGGACTACGAGCAGTACTTC.

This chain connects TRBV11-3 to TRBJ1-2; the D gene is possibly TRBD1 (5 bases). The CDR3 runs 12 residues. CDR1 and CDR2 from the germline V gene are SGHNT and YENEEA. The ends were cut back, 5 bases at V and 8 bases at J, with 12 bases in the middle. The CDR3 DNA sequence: TGTGCCAGCAGCCGTGGGGCCGACGGCTACACCTTC. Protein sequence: CASSRGADGYTF.

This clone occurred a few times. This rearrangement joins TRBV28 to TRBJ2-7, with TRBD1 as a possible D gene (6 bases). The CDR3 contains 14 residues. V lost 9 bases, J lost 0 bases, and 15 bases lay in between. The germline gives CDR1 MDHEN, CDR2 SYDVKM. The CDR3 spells CARSPGASSYEQYF. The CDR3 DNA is TGTGCCAGATCCCCAGGGGCGAGCTCCTACGAGCAGTACTTC.

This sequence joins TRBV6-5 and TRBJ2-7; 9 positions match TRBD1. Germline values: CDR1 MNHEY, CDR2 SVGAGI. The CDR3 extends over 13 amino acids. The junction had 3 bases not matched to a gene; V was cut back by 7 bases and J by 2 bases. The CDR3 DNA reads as TGTGCCAGCACGGACAGGGGTACCTACGAGCAGTACTTC. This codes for CASTDRGTYEQYF.

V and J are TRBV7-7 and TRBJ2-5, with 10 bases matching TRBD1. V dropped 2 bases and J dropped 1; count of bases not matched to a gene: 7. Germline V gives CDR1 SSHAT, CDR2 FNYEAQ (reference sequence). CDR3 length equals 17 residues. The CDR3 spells CASSLQAGTGAQETQYF. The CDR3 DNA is TGTGCCAGCAGCTTACAGGCGGGGACAGGGGCCCAAGAGACCCAGTACTTC.

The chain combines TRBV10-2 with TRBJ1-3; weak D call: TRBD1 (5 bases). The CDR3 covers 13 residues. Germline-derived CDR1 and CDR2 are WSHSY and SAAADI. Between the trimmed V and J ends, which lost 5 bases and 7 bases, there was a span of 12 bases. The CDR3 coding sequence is TGCGCCAGCAGTCTACAGGTTGGGAACACCATATATTTT. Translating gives CASSLQVGNTIYF.